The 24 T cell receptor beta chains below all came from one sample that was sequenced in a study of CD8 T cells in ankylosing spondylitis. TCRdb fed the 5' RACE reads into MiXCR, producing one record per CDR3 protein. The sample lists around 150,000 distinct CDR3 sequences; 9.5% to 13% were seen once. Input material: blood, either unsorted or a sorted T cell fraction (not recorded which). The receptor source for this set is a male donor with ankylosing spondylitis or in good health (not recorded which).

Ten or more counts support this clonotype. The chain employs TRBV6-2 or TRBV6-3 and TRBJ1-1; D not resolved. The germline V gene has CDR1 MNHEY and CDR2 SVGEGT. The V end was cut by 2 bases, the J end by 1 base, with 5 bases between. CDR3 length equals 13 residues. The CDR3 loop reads CASSYLKNTEAFF. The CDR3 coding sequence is TGTGCCAGCAGTTACCTCAAGAACACTGAAGCTTTCTTT.

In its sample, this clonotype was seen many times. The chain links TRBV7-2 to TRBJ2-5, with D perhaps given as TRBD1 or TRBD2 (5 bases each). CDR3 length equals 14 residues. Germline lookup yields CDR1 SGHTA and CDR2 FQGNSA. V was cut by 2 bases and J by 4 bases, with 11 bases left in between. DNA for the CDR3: TGTGCCAGCAGCTTAAGAGGGGTGGGAGAGACCCAGTACTTC. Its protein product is CASSLRGVGETQYF. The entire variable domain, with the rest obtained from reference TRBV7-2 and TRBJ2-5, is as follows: GAGVSQSPSNKVTEKGKDVELRCDPISGHTALYWYRQSLGQGLEFLIYFQGNSAPDKSGLPSDRFSAERTGGSVSTLTIQRTQQEDSAVYLCASSLRGVGETQYFGPGTRLLVL.

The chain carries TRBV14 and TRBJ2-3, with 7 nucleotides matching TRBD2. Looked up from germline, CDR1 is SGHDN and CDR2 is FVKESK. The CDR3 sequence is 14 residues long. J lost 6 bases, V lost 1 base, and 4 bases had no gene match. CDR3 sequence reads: CASSQVLATDTQYF. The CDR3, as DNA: TGTGCCAGCAGCCAAGTACTAGCGACGGATACGCAGTATTTT.

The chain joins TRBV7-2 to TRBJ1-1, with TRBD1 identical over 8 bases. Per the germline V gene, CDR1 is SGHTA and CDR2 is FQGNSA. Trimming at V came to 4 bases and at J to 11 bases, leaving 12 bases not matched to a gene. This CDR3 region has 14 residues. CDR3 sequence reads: CASSSSPGQVLAFF. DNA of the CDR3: TGTGCCAGCAGCTCCTCCCCGGGACAGGTGTTGGCTTTCTTT. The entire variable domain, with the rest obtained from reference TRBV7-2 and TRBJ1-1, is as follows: GAGVSQSPSNKVTEKGKDVELRCDPISGHTALYWYRQSLGQGLEFLIYFQGNSAPDKSGLPSDRFSAERTGGSVSTLTIQRTQQEDSAVYLCASSSSPGQVLAFFGQGTRLTVV.

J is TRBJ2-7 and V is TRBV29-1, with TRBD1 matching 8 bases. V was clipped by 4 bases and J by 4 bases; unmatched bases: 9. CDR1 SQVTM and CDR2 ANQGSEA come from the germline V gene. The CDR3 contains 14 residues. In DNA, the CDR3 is TGCAGCGTTGGCCTCCGGGACAGGCAGTACGAGCAGTACTTC. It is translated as CSVGLRDRQYEQYF.

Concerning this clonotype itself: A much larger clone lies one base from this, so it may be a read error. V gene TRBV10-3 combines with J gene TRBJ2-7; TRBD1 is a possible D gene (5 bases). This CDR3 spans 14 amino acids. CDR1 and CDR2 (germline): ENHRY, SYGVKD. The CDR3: CAIRPGEGAYAQYF. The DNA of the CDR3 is TGTGCCATCAGGCCCGGTGAAGGGGCCTACGCGCAGTACTTC.

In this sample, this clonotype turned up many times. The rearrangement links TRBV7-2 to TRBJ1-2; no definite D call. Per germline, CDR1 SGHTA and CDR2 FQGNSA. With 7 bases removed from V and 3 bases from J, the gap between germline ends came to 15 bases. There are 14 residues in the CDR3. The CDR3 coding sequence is TGTGCCAGCAACCGGGCGGGGATTGACTATGGCTACACCTTC. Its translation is CASNRAGIDYGYTF.

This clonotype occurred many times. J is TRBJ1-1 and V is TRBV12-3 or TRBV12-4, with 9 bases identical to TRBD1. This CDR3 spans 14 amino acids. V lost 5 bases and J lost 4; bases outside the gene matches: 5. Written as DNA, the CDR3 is TGTGCCAGCAGTCTGACAGGGGGGATCACTGAAGCTTTCTTT. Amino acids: CASSLTGGITEAFF.

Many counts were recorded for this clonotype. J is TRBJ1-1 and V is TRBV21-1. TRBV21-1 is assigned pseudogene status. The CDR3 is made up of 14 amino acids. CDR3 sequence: CANRWGEGGTEAFF. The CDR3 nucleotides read TGTGCCAACAGGTGGGGAGAAGGAGGCACTGAAGCTTTCTTT.

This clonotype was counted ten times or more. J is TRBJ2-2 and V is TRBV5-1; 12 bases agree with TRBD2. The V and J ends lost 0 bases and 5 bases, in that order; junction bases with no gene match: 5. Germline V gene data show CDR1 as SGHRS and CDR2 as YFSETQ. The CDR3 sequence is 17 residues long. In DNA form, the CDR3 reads TGCGCCAGCAGCTTGGCCCTAGCGGGGGGGCGAACCGGGGAGCTGTTTTTT. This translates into CASSLALAGGRTGELFF.

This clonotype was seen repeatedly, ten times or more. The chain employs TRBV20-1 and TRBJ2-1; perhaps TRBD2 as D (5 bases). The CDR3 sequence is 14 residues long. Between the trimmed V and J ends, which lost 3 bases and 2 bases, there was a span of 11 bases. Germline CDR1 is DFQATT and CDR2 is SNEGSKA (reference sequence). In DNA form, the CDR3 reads TGCAGTGCTAGTCAACCGGGAACCTACAATGAGCAGTTCTTC. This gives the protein CSASQPGTYNEQFF.

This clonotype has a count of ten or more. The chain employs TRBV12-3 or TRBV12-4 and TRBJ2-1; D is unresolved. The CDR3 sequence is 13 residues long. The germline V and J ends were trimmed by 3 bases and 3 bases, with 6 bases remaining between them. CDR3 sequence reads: CASSLRDYNEQFF. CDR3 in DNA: TGTGCCAGCAGTTTGAGAGACTACAATGAGCAGTTCTTC.

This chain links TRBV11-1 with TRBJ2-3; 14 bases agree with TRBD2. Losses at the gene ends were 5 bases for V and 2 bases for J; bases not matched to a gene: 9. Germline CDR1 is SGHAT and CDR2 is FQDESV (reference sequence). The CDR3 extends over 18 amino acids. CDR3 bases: TGTGCCAGCAGCCCCGGGACTAGCGGGAGAATTCCCACAGATACGCAGTATTTT. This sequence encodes CASSPGTSGRIPTDTQYF. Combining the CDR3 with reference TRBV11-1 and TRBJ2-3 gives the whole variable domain EAEVAQSPRYKITEKSQAVAFWCDPISGHATLYWYRQILGQGPELLVQFQDESVVDDSQLPKDRFSAERLKGVDSTLKIQPAELGDSAMYLCASSPGTSGRIPTDTQYFGPGTRLTVL.

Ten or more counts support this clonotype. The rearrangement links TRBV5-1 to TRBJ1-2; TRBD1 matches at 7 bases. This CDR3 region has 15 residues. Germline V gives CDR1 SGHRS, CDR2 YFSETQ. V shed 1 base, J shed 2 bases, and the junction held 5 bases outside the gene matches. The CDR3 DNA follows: TGCGCCAGCAGCTTGAGCGGACAGGACAACTATGGCTACACCTTC. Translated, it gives CASSLSGQDNYGYTF.

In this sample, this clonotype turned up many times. CDR3 sequence (DNA): TGCGCCAGCAGTGAGACTAGCGGAGGACTCTCCTACGAGCAGTACTTC. Protein: CASSETSGGLSYEQYF. The chain recombines TRBV10-1 with TRBJ2-7; TRBD2 matches 8 bases. CDR3 size: 16 residues. V lost 2 bases, J lost 0 bases, and 6 bases stayed unmatched. Germline lookup yields CDR1 WNHNN and CDR2 SYGVQD (reference sequence).

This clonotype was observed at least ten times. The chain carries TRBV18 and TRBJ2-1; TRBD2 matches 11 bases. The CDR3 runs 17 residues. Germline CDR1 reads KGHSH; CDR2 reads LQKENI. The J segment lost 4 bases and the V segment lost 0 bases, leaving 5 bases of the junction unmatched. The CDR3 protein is CASSPPSGRAFYNEQFF. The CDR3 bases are TGTGCCAGCTCACCACCTAGCGGGAGGGCCTTTTACAATGAGCAGTTCTTC.

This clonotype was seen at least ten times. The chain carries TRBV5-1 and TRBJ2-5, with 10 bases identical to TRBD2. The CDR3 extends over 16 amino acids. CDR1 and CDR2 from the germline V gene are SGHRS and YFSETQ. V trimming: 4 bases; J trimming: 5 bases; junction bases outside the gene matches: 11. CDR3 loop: CASSPGSSGRLETQYF. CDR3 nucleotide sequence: TGCGCCAGCAGCCCGGGGAGTAGCGGGAGGTTGGAGACCCAGTACTTC.

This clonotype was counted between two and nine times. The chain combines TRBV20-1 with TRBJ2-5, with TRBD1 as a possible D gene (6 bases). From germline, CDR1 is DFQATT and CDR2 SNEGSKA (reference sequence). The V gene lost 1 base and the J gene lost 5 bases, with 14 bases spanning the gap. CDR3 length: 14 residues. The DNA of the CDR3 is TGCAGTGCTAGAGGGCCAGGACAGTCTGAGACCCAGTACTTC. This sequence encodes CSARGPGQSETQYF.

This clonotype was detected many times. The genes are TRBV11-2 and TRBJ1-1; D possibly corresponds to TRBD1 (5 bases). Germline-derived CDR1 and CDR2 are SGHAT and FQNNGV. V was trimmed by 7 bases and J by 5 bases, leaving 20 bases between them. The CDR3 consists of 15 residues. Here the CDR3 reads CASIQLDSLGTEAFF. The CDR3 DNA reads TGTGCCAGCATCCAACTCGACAGCCTGGGGACTGAAGCTTTCTTT.

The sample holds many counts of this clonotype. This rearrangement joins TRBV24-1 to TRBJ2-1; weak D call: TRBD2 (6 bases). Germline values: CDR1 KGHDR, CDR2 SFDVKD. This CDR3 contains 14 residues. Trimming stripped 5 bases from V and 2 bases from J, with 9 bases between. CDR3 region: CATSAGGAYNEQFF. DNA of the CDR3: TGTGCCACCAGTGCTGGCGGGGCCTACAATGAGCAGTTCTTC.

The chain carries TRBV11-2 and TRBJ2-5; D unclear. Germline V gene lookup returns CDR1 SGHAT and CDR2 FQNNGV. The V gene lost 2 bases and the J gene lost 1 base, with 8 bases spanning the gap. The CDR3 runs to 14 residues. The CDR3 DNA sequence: TGTGCCAGCAGCTTAAATGCAGGCCAAGAGACCCAGTACTTC. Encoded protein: CASSLNAGQETQYF.

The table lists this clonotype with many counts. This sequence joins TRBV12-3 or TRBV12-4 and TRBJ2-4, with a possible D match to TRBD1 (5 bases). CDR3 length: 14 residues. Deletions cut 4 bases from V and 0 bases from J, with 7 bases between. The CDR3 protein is CASSWGEAKNIQYF. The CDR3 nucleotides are TGTGCCAGCAGTTGGGGCGAAGCCAAAAACATTCAGTACTTC.

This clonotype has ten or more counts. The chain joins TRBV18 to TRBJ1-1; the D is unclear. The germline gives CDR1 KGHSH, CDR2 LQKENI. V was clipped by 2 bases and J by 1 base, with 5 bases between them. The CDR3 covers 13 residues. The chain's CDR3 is CASSPKENTEAFF. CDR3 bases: TGTGCCAGCTCACCAAAGGAGAACACTGAAGCTTTCTTT. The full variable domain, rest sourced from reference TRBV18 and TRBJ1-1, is NAGVMQNPRHLVRRRGQEARLRCSPMKGHSHVYWYRQLPEEGLKFMVYLQKENIIDESGMPKERFSAEFPKEGPSILRIQQVVRGDSAAYFCASSPKENTEAFFGQGTRLTVV.

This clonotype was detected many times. CDR3 in DNA: TGTGCCAGCAGCTTATTAGCGGGGGCTGGCGAGCAGTACTTC. It is translated as CASSLLAGAGEQYF. The chain links TRBV7-2 to TRBJ2-7, with TRBD2 identical over 9 bases. V lost 2 bases and J lost 6; bases outside the gene matches: 5. CDR1 SGHTA and CDR2 FQGNSA come from the germline V gene. This CDR3 is built from 14 residues.